This is a list of T cell receptor beta chains from one sample in a study of response to subunit inactivated influenza vaccine. TCRdb called the RT-PCR reads again in MiXCR, with one record for every CDR3 protein. The repertoire holds 150,000 or so distinct CDR3 sequences, with under 13% as singletons. The material sequenced was non-naive T cells sorted from PBMCs, taken about 6 weeks after vaccination. All receptors come from a man aged 50-60 years who received an inactivated influenza vaccine. Both conserved end residues are part of each CDR3. The D gene is left open where the match is weak. Rows give clone size only sometimes, using once, few, many, or a class for an expanded clone.

V gene: TRBV2
J gene: TRBJ1-3
clone size: NA
D gene: NA
CDR3 protein: CASRGGTARGNTIYF
CDR3 DNA: TGTGCCAGCAGGGGAGGGACGGCGAGGGGAAACACCATATATTTT

V gene: TRBV27
J gene: TRBJ1-4
clone size: few
D gene: NA
CDR3 protein: CASRPRGNPNEKLFF
CDR3 DNA: TGTGCCAGCAGGCCTAGGGGGAACCCAAATGAAAAACTGTTTTTT

V gene: TRBV12-3/TRBV12-4
J gene: TRBJ2-2
clone size: NA
D gene: TRBD2
CDR3 protein: CASRSGGAVTGELFF
CDR3 DNA: TGTGCCAGCAGGAGCGGGGGGGCTGTGACCGGGGAGCTGTTTTTT

V gene: TRBV5-1
J gene: TRBJ1-1
clone size: many
D gene: NA
CDR3 protein: CASSLAGGRRDTEAFF
CDR3 DNA: TGCGCCAGCAGCTTGGCAGGAGGTCGGAGGGACACTGAAGCTTTCTTT

V gene: TRBV20-1
J gene: TRBJ1-5
clone size: NA
D gene: NA
CDR3 protein: CSARDGSYNQPQHF
CDR3 DNA: TGCAGTGCTCGGGACGGATCCTACAATCAGCCCCAGCATTTT

V gene: TRBV9
J gene: TRBJ1-1
clone size: few
D gene: NA
CDR3 protein: CASSVDGETEAFF
CDR3 DNA: TGTGCCAGCAGCGTAGATGGTGAAACTGAAGCTTTCTTT

V gene: TRBV28
J gene: TRBJ1-2
clone size: many
D gene: TRBD1
CDR3 protein: CASSQQGVSYGYTF
CDR3 DNA: TGTGCCAGCAGCCAACAGGGGGTGAGCTATGGCTACACCTTC

V gene: TRBV7-9
J gene: TRBJ2-2
clone size: many
D gene: NA
CDR3 protein: CASSPPGAGELFF
CDR3 DNA: TGTGCCAGCAGCCCCCCGGGTGCCGGGGAGCTGTTTTTT

V gene: TRBV11-2
J gene: TRBJ2-2
clone size: few
D gene: NA
CDR3 protein: CASSLGQRGELFF
CDR3 DNA: TGTGCCAGCAGCTTAGGACAGAGAGGGGAGCTGTTTTTT

V gene: TRBV20-1
J gene: TRBJ2-7
clone size: many
D gene: TRBD2
CDR3 protein: CSARDSSRGVYEQYF
CDR3 DNA: TGCAGTGCTAGAGATTCATCGCGGGGGGTCTACGAGCAGTACTTC

V gene: TRBV20-1
J gene: TRBJ1-5
clone size: NA
D gene: NA
CDR3 protein: CSATTGGSNQPQHF
CDR3 DNA: TGCAGTGCAACGACAGGCGGGAGCAATCAGCCCCAGCATTTT

V gene: TRBV7-6
J gene: TRBJ2-5
clone size: many
D gene: NA
CDR3 protein: CASSLPAGEVETQYF
CDR3 DNA: TGTGCCAGCAGCTTACCAGCAGGAGAGGTAGAGACCCAGTACTTC

V gene: TRBV20-1
J gene: TRBJ2-3
clone size: NA
D gene: NA
CDR3 protein: CSASSGDLGYTDTQYF
CDR3 DNA: TGCAGTGCTAGTTCTGGAGATTTGGGATACACAGATACGCAGTATTTT

V gene: TRBV2
J gene: TRBJ2-2
clone size: NA
D gene: TRBD1
CDR3 protein: CASTYRTGRTGELFF
CDR3 DNA: TGTGCCAGCACCTACCGGACAGGGAGGACCGGGGAGCTGTTTTTT

V gene: TRBV20-1
J gene: TRBJ2-1
clone size: NA
D gene: TRBD2
CDR3 protein: CSAPTGGGFSYNEQFF
CDR3 DNA: TGCAGTGCCCCAACAGGCGGGGGTTTCTCCTACAATGAGCAGTTCTTC

V gene: TRBV5-1
J gene: TRBJ2-7
clone size: few
D gene: TRBD2
CDR3 protein: CASKTLAGGGEQYF
CDR3 DNA: TGCGCCAGCAAGACGCTAGCGGGAGGAGGCGAGCAGTACTTC

V gene: TRBV7-2
J gene: TRBJ1-1
clone size: NA
D gene: TRBD1
CDR3 protein: CASSLVSGGGTEAFF
CDR3 DNA: TGTGCCAGCAGCTTAGTATCAGGGGGCGGTACTGAAGCTTTCTTT

V gene: TRBV6-5
J gene: TRBJ1-5
clone size: NA
D gene: NA
CDR3 protein: CASSYSSTNQPQHF
CDR3 DNA: TGTGCCAGCAGTTACTCGAGTACGAATCAGCCCCAGCATTTT

V gene: TRBV3-1
J gene: TRBJ2-5
clone size: NA
D gene: TRBD2
CDR3 protein: CASSQELALQETQYF
CDR3 DNA: TGTGCCAGCAGCCAAGAACTAGCGCTTCAAGAGACCCAGTACTTC

V gene: TRBV2
J gene: TRBJ2-1
clone size: few
D gene: NA
CDR3 protein: CASTGTTIRQFF
CDR3 DNA: TGTGCCAGCACAGGGACGACCATCCGGCAGTTCTTC

V gene: TRBV5-1
J gene: TRBJ2-5
clone size: few
D gene: TRBD1
CDR3 protein: CASSPGKTGGGEETQYF
CDR3 DNA: TGCGCCAGCAGCCCGGGAAAGACAGGGGGAGGCGAAGAGACCCAGTACTTC

V gene: TRBV4-2
J gene: TRBJ2-2
clone size: NA
D gene: NA
CDR3 protein: CASSQERELFF
CDR3 DNA: TGTGCCAGCAGCCAAGAGCGAGAGCTGTTTTTT

V gene: TRBV7-6
J gene: TRBJ2-2
clone size: NA
D gene: NA
CDR3 protein: CASSAAWELFF
CDR3 DNA: TGTGCCAGCAGTGCTGCCTGGGAGCTGTTTTTT

V gene: TRBV11-2
J gene: TRBJ2-1
clone size: few
D gene: TRBD2
CDR3 protein: CASSQPTGTGGLAGGDEQFF
CDR3 DNA: TGTGCCAGCAGCCAGCCCACCGGGACAGGAGGACTAGCGGGAGGTGATGAGCAGTTCTTC

V gene: TRBV12-3/TRBV12-4
J gene: TRBJ2-4
clone size: few
D gene: NA
CDR3 protein: CASSLFANIQYF
CDR3 DNA: TGTGCCAGCAGTTTATTCGCTAACATTCAGTACTTC

V gene: TRBV28
J gene: TRBJ2-7
clone size: NA
D gene: NA
CDR3 protein: CASSPPTDEQYF
CDR3 DNA: TGTGCCAGCAGTCCTCCGACGGACGAGCAGTACTTC

V gene: TRBV7-6
J gene: TRBJ2-7
clone size: NA
D gene: TRBD1
CDR3 protein: CASSATGGSGSYEQYF
CDR3 DNA: TGTGCCAGCAGCGCCACAGGGGGTAGTGGCTCCTACGAGCAGTACTTC

V gene: TRBV28
J gene: TRBJ2-3
clone size: NA
D gene: NA
CDR3 protein: CASSPRMRGTDTQYF
CDR3 DNA: TGTGCCAGCAGTCCCCGCATGCGGGGCACAGATACGCAGTATTTT

V gene: TRBV4-1
J gene: TRBJ2-3
clone size: many
D gene: NA
CDR3 protein: CASSQGRADLWDTQYF
CDR3 DNA: TGCGCCAGCAGCCAAGGAAGAGCAGACCTCTGGGATACGCAGTATTTT

V gene: TRBV7-9
J gene: TRBJ1-2
clone size: NA
D gene: NA
CDR3 protein: CASSLNMNYGYTF
CDR3 DNA: TGTGCCAGCAGCTTAAACATGAACTATGGCTACACCTTC

V gene: TRBV7-2
J gene: TRBJ2-1
clone size: many
D gene: NA
CDR3 protein: CASSLAATIKIEQFF
CDR3 DNA: TGTGCCAGCAGCTTAGCGGCGACCATAAAAATAGAGCAGTTCTTC

V gene: TRBV3-1
J gene: TRBJ1-1
clone size: many
D gene: NA
CDR3 protein: CASSFTLADTEAFF
CDR3 DNA: TGTGCCAGCAGTTTTACCCTCGCGGACACTGAAGCTTTCTTT

V gene: TRBV5-1
J gene: TRBJ2-2
clone size: NA
D gene: TRBD2
CDR3 protein: CASRNPSAGDTGELFF
CDR3 DNA: TGCGCCAGCAGGAACCCATCGGCGGGGGACACCGGGGAGCTGTTTTTT

V gene: TRBV28
J gene: TRBJ2-1
clone size: few
D gene: NA
CDR3 protein: CASSPPGGRNNEQFF
CDR3 DNA: TGTGCCAGCAGCCCGCCCGGAGGGCGTAACAATGAGCAGTTCTTC

V gene: TRBV20-1
J gene: TRBJ1-3
clone size: many
D gene: TRBD1
CDR3 protein: CSAETGAGNTIYF
CDR3 DNA: TGCAGTGCGGAGACAGGGGCAGGAAACACCATATATTTT

V gene: TRBV4-2
J gene: TRBJ1-6
clone size: many
D gene: NA
CDR3 protein: CASSQRTSSYNSPLHF
CDR3 DNA: TGTGCCAGCAGCCAAAGGACGAGCTCCTATAATTCACCCCTCCACTTT

V gene: TRBV7-7
J gene: TRBJ2-3
clone size: few
D gene: NA
CDR3 protein: CASSSTRGDTDTQYF
CDR3 DNA: TGTGCCAGCAGCTCCACTCGGGGAGATACAGATACGCAGTATTTT

V gene: TRBV10-3
J gene: TRBJ1-1
clone size: many
D gene: NA
CDR3 protein: CAISTTGNTEAFF
CDR3 DNA: TGTGCCATCAGTACAACAGGGAACACTGAAGCTTTCTTT

V gene: TRBV5-1
J gene: TRBJ1-2
clone size: many
D gene: NA
CDR3 protein: CASSFIGQDGYTF
CDR3 DNA: TGCGCCAGCAGCTTCATAGGGCAGGATGGCTACACCTTC